This T cell receptor (beta chain) was found in a study of shared clonotypes between healthy human individuals. Each PCR replicate from the sorted subsets contained around 200 ng DNA, which is 30,000 or so T cell genomes. Here immunoSEQ multiplex PCR was the method, and the copy in TCRdb shows in-frame clones only, minus some. The sample lists 2 million to 2.5 million clones; less than 95% were seen once. The CDR3 is 15 residues long. Germline CDR1 is SGHRS and CDR2 is YFSETQ. V was cut by 4 bases and J by 10 bases, with 20 bases left in between. The sequenced material came from naive CD4+ T cells from PBMCs. Documented subset: CD45RA+ positively selected. The TCR comes from a man younger than 35 in good health. Some clones in this sample may be carry-over from other donors' samples. The rearrangement uses TRBV5-1 and TRBJ1-4, with D perhaps matching TRBD1 (6 bases). CDR3 region: CASSQDRSGLGKLFF. CDR3 coding DNA: TGCGCCAGCAGCCAGGACAGATCGGGACTTGGAAAACTGTTTTTT.